These 30 T cell receptor beta chains originate from one sample sequenced in a study of blood T cell repertoires in COVID-19. Generated by immunoSEQ multiplex PCR, the TCRdb table keeps only in-frame clones and is missing some. The table lists 140,000 or so clones, 80% to 90% of them singletons. The sequenced material came from peripheral blood. These receptors were taken from an elderly woman with acute or convalescent COVID-19.

The rearrangement uses TRBV14 and TRBJ1-2; 8 bases agree with TRBD1. This CDR3 is built from 15 residues. V lost 0 bases, J lost 6 bases, and 6 bases stayed unmatched. Germline V CDR1 and CDR2: SGHDN, FVKESK. The CDR3 sequence is CASSQDRGRGHGYTF. CDR3 DNA: TGTGCCAGCAGCCAAGACAGGGGGCGCGGGCATGGCTACACCTTC. Based on the CDR3 plus reference TRBV14 and TRBJ1-2, the full variable domain is EAGVTQFPSHSVIEKGQTVTLRCDPISGHDNLYWYRRVMGKEIKFLLHFVKESKQDESGMPNNRFLAERTGGTYSTLKVQPAELEDSGVYFCASSQDRGRGHGYTFGSGTRLTVV.

This chain uses TRBV6-1 with TRBJ1-4; D is uncertain. V was shortened by 8 bases and J by 5 bases, with 15 bases between the two germline ends. The V gene's germline CDR1 is MNHNS and CDR2 SASEGT. This CDR3 comprises 14 residues. DNA for the CDR3: TGTGCCAGCCACCGGGAGGCCTGGAATGAAAAACTGTTTTTT. Translating it yields CASHREAWNEKLFF.

The CDR3 bases are TGCGCCAGCAGCCTCGAGAAGGGGGCGGGTTTGTCACCCCTCCACTTT. It translates to CASSLEKGAGLSPLHF. J is TRBJ1-6 and V is TRBV5-1, with 7 bases matching TRBD1. The CDR3 has 16 residues. The V gene end was trimmed by 4 bases and the J gene end by 10 bases; junction bases not matched to a gene: 14. Per the germline V gene, CDR1 is SGHRS and CDR2 is YFSETQ.

The J gene is TRBJ1-1, the V gene TRBV5-1; D ambiguous. Trimming took off 0 bases at V and 4 bases at J, with 13 bases between the two ends. CDR3 size: 15 residues. Germline CDR1 reads SGHRS; CDR2 reads YFSETQ. DNA of the CDR3: TGCGCCAGCAGCTTGGCCGGCCCGCCGGGCACTGAAGCTTTCTTT. Protein product: CASSLAGPPGTEAFF.

V usage is TRBV15 and J usage is TRBJ2-5, with 10 bases matching TRBD1. Per the germline V gene, CDR1 is LNHNV and CDR2 is YYDKDF (reference sequence). This CDR3 contains 16 residues. Trimming at V came to 3 bases and at J to 4 bases, leaving 8 bases not matched to a gene. The chain's CDR3 is CATSSLGQGRGETQYF. In DNA form, the CDR3 reads TGTGCCACCAGCAGCCTGGGACAGGGGAGGGGAGAGACCCAGTACTTC.

The chain has TRBV5-1 and TRBJ2-3, with a weak D call TRBD2 (5 bases). Germline assignment: CDR1 SGHRS and CDR2 YFSETQ. Trimming left V 7 bases short and J 1 base short, with 16 bases between. The CDR3 has 15 amino acids. The CDR3: CASQSLGPGTDTQYF. The CDR3 nucleotides are TGCGCCAGCCAATCACTAGGGCCAGGCACAGATACGCAGTATTTT.

This sequence joins TRBV30 and TRBJ1-4; 9 bases line up with TRBD1. Germline CDR1 GTSNPN, CDR2 SVGIG (reference sequence). The CDR3 runs 15 residues. V lost 2 bases and J lost 7; bases outside the gene matches: 8. CDR3 sequence (DNA): TGTGCCTGGAGTTACTTGGGACAGGGTCGTGAAAAACTGTTTTTT. Translated, it gives CAWSYLGQGREKLFF.

The chain recombines TRBV29-1 with TRBJ2-1; 9 positions match TRBD1. The CDR3 loop spans 11 amino acids. Germline V gene sequence: CDR1 SQVTM, CDR2 ANQGSEA. Trimming cost V 7 bases and J 6 bases; bases outside gene matches: 1. CDR3 amino acids: CSGQGVNEQFF. The CDR3 coding sequence is TGCAGCGGACAGGGGGTCAATGAGCAGTTCTTC.

The V call is TRBV29-1, the J call TRBJ2-7, with D maybe TRBD1 (5 bases). The ends were cut back, 4 bases at V and 4 bases at J, with 14 bases in the middle. CDR1 and CDR2 (germline): SQVTM, ANQGSEA. The CDR3 covers 13 residues. The DNA of the CDR3 is TGCAGCGTTGCACTCCAGGGAATGTACGAGCAGTACTTC. As protein: CSVALQGMYEQYF.

The rearrangement links TRBV6-2 or TRBV6-3 to TRBJ1-1, with a possible D match to TRBD1 (6 bases). The CDR3 is made up of 12 amino acids. Germline lookup yields CDR1 MNHEY and CDR2 SVGEGT. V was shortened by 6 bases and J by 9 bases, with 14 bases between the two germline ends. DNA for the CDR3: TGTGCCAGCAGCCCCCAGGGGTATAAAGCTTTCTTT. This codes for CASSPQGYKAFF.

The count of this clone is one. The chain recombines TRBV21-1 with TRBJ1-2; TRBD1 is taken as the D call from the table, unchecked against the DNA. TRBV21-1 has pseudogene status. The CDR3 has 15 amino acids. CDR3 residues: CASSSRQNPNYGYTF. DNA of the CDR3: TGTGCCAGCAGCTCCCGACAAAATCCAAACTATGGCTACACCTTC.

V usage is TRBV4-2 and J usage is TRBJ2-4; a possible D gene is TRBD2 (7 bases). The CDR3 totals 15 residues. Germline lookup yields CDR1 LGHNA and CDR2 YNFKEQ. V was pared by 6 bases and J by 5 bases, with 17 bases between. CDR3 DNA sequence: TGTGCCAGCAGAGGGGGAGGGGTCGACCAAAACATTCAGTACTTC. Amino acids: CASRGGGVDQNIQYF.

The V gene is TRBV6-6, the J gene TRBJ2-5, with TRBD2 matching 9 bases. The CDR3 consists of 15 residues. CDR1 and CDR2 from the germline V gene are MNHNY and SVGAGI (reference sequence). V lost 5 bases, J lost 2 bases, and 6 bases stayed unmatched. The CDR3 nucleotides read TGTGCCAGCAGTGGGCCCGCGGGGGGGCAAGAGACCCAGTACTTC. Translated, it gives CASSGPAGGQETQYF.

The V call is TRBV9, the J call TRBJ2-3; TRBD2 is a possible D gene (5 bases). V was trimmed by 6 bases and J by 4 bases, leaving 15 bases between them. Per germline, CDR1 SGDLS and CDR2 YYNGEE. The CDR3 is 14 residues long. CDR3 nucleotide sequence: TGTGCCAGCACCCCCCCCACTAGTGCAGATACGCAGTATTTT. It is translated as CASTPPTSADTQYF.

The chain is built from TRBV6-6 and TRBJ1-3; the D is unclear. CDR1 is MNHNY, CDR2 SVGAGI, per germline (reference sequence). CDR3 size: 16 residues. The V and J ends lost 0 bases and 1 base respectively, with 10 bases between them. The CDR3 DNA sequence: TGTGCCAGCAGTTACTCTGAGGGTCGGTCTGGAAACACCATATATTTT. Protein product: CASSYSEGRSGNTIYF.

V usage is TRBV10-2 and J usage is TRBJ1-1; unclear D gene. The ends were cut back, 2 bases at V and 10 bases at J, with 11 bases in the middle. The CDR3 runs 12 residues. CDR1 WSHSY and CDR2 SAAADI come from the germline V gene. The chain's CDR3 is CASSETWRGAFF. The CDR3 bases are TGCGCCAGCAGTGAGACCTGGCGGGGAGCTTTCTTT.

The genes are TRBV2 and TRBJ1-2, with unresolved D. Germline V lookup: CDR1 SNHLY, CDR2 FYNNEI. The CDR3 length is 15 residues. V gave up 1 base and J gave up 3 bases, with 12 bases separating them. The CDR3 DNA reads TGTGCCAGCAGTGAAGGTGCGGGAAAGGACTATGGCTACACCTTC. It translates to CASSEGAGKDYGYTF. Full variable domain (remainder filled in from reference TRBV2 and TRBJ1-2): EPEVTQTPSHQVTQMGQEVILRCVPISNHLYFYWYRQILGQKVEFLVSFYNNEISEKSEIFDDQFSVERPDGSNFTLKIRSTKLEDSAMYFCASSEGAGKDYGYTFGSGTRLTVV.

This chain joins TRBV5-1 and TRBJ2-5; TRBD1 aligns across 7 bases. The J segment lost 1 base and the V segment lost 2 bases, leaving 8 bases of the junction unmatched. Germline V gene data show CDR1 as SGHRS and CDR2 as YFSETQ. The length of the CDR3 is 16 residues. The chain's CDR3 is CASSFQPQGTQETQYF. The CDR3 DNA reads as TGCGCCAGCAGCTTCCAACCACAGGGGACCCAAGAGACCCAGTACTTC.

J is TRBJ1-1 and V is TRBV7-9; a possible D gene is TRBD1 (5 bases). Per germline, CDR1 SEHNR and CDR2 FQNEAQ (reference sequence). The CDR3 extends over 13 amino acids. V was shortened by 3 bases and J by 9 bases, with 14 bases between the two germline ends. CDR3 nucleotides: TGTGCCAGCAGCTTCTATGACAGACCCAAAGCTTTCTTT. Its protein product is CASSFYDRPKAFF.

V gene TRBV2 combines with J gene TRBJ1-1, with D hard to call. V was trimmed by 7 bases and J by 0 bases, leaving 9 bases between them. Germline V gives CDR1 SNHLY, CDR2 FYNNEI. The CDR3 has 13 amino acids. The CDR3 protein is CASIGLLNTEAFF. CDR3 coding DNA: TGTGCCAGCATCGGACTGCTGAACACTGAAGCTTTCTTT.

This chain connects TRBV5-1 to TRBJ1-1, with a weak D call TRBD1 (6 bases). Germline CDR1 and CDR2: SGHRS and YFSETQ. This CDR3 comprises 14 residues. Trimming removed 2 bases from V and 1 base from J, with 9 bases in between. This CDR3 reads CASSFGQSNTEAFF. CDR3 coding DNA: TGCGCCAGCAGCTTCGGACAGTCGAACACTGAAGCTTTCTTT.

This clone has a single count. This chain links TRBV5-1 with TRBJ1-2, with 11 positions matching TRBD1. The V segment lost 3 bases and the J segment 4 bases; nucleotides outside the gene matches: 8. Germline V lookup: CDR1 SGHRS, CDR2 YFSETQ. The CDR3 loop spans 16 amino acids. The CDR3 sequence: CASSSGQGAISYGYTF. CDR3 bases: TGCGCCAGCAGCTCAGGACAGGGGGCGATTTCCTATGGCTACACCTTC.

The V and J genes are TRBV27 and TRBJ1-4; D perhaps matches TRBD1 (6 bases). The CDR3 sequence is 16 residues long. The germline V gene has CDR1 MNHEY and CDR2 SMNVEV (reference sequence). Trimming stripped 0 bases from V and 3 bases from J, with 11 bases between. CDR3 sequence (DNA): TGTGCCAGCAGTTTATCTCAGACAGGATCTAATGAAAAACTGTTTTTT. It codes for CASSLSQTGSNEKLFF.

V usage is TRBV5-1 and J usage is TRBJ1-3; 8 bases line up with TRBD1. Per the germline V gene, CDR1 is SGHRS and CDR2 is YFSETQ. J lost 4 bases, V lost 0 bases, and 3 bases had no gene match. The CDR3 totals 15 residues. The CDR3, as DNA: TGCGCCAGCAGCTTGGGGACAGGGAGCGGAAACACCATATATTTT. Translation: CASSLGTGSGNTIYF.

V is TRBV19 and J is TRBJ1-2, with D hard to call. In germline, CDR1 is LNHDA, CDR2 SQIVND (reference sequence). V was clipped by 0 bases and J by 4 bases, with 9 bases between them. The CDR3 totals 14 residues. CDR3 loop: CASSIDLNTYGYTF. As DNA, the CDR3 is TGTGCCAGTAGTATAGATCTTAACACCTATGGCTACACCTTC.

This chain links TRBV4-1 with TRBJ2-5; maybe TRBD1 (5 bases). The V end lost 3 bases, the J end lost 5 bases, and 10 bases lay between the germline ends. Per the germline V gene, CDR1 is MGHRA and CDR2 is YSYEKL. CDR3 length: 13 residues. CDR3 loop: CASSQAGRETQYF. The CDR3 nucleotides are TGCGCCAGCAGCCAGGCAGGGCGGGAGACCCAGTACTTC.

V usage is TRBV20-1 and J usage is TRBJ1-2; D not resolved. In germline, CDR1 is DFQATT, CDR2 SNEGSKA (reference sequence). V gave up 2 bases and J gave up 5 bases, with 6 bases separating them. CDR3 length equals 11 residues. This chain's CDR3 is CSARSLYGYTF. In DNA form, the CDR3 reads TGCAGTGCTAGATCCTTGTATGGCTACACCTTC.

This clone was seen a handful of times. This chain joins TRBV30 and TRBJ1-2, with 7 positions matching TRBD1. The CDR3 is 12 amino acids. The J segment lost 8 bases and the V segment lost 7 bases, leaving 10 bases of the junction unmatched. From germline, CDR1 is GTSNPN and CDR2 SVGIG (reference sequence). Written as DNA, the CDR3 is TGTGCCTTCACACAGGGGTGGGTCGGCTACACCTTC. Its protein is CAFTQGWVGYTF. The variable domain in full, completed from reference TRBV30 and TRBJ1-2, reads SQTIHQWPATLVQPVGSPLSLECTVEGTSNPNLYWYRQAAGRGLQLLFYSVGIGQISSEVPQNLSASRPQDRQFILSSKKLLLSDSGFYLCAFTQGWVGYTFGSGTRLTVV.

The genes are TRBV1 and TRBJ1-2; the table's D call of TRBD1 was not tested on the DNA. TRBV1 is described as a pseudogene. CDR3 length equals 14 residues. For the CDR3, the DNA is TGCACCAGCACCTACAGGGGGCGCGAGGGTGGCTACACCTTC. Translating it yields CTSTYRGREGGYTF.

The chain employs TRBV5-5 and TRBJ2-2; the match to TRBD1 covers 8 bases. This CDR3 region has 16 residues. V lost 0 bases, J lost 5 bases, and 6 bases stayed unmatched. Germline CDR1 is SGHKS and CDR2 is YYEKEE (reference sequence). CDR3 DNA sequence: TGTGCCAGCAGCTTGGCCCAGGGGGCGACGACCGGGGAGCTGTTTTTT. Translation: CASSLAQGATTGELFF.